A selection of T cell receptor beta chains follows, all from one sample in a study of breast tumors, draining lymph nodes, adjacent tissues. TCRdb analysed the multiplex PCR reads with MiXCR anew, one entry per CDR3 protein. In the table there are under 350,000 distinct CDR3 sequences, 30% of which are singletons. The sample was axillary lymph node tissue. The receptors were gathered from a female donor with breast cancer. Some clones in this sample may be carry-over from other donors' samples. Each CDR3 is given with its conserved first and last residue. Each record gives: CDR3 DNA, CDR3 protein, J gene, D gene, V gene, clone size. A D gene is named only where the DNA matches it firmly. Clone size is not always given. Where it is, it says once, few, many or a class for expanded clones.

CDR3nt: TGTGCTAGCAGCTTAGGGGGCTTGACGGCTACTATTACCGGGGAGCTGTTTTTT; CDR3aa: CASSLGGLTATITGELFF; j_gene: TRBJ2-2; d_gene: TRBD1; v_gene: TRBV7-7; abundance: many
CDR3nt: TGTGCCAGCAGCGTCCGACTAGCGGGAGGGCAGAGCACAGATACGCAGTATTTC; CDR3aa: CASSVRLAGGQSTDTQYF; j_gene: TRBJ2-3; d_gene: TRBD2; v_gene: TRBV9; abundance: -
CDR3nt: TGTGCCAGCAGCCCCTTTCCGGGTCAAGAGACCCAGTACTTC; CDR3aa: CASSPFPGQETQYF; j_gene: TRBJ2-5; d_gene: -; v_gene: TRBV3-1; abundance: -
CDR3nt: TGTGCCACCAGCAGCTCGGGGAGAGGGAGTAGCAATGAGCAGTTCTTC; CDR3aa: CATSSSGRGSSNEQFF; j_gene: TRBJ2-1; d_gene: -; v_gene: TRBV15; abundance: -
CDR3nt: TGTGCCAGCAGTGACCGGACAGGGACCTTCCGCGAGCAGTACTTC; CDR3aa: CASSDRTGTFREQYF; j_gene: TRBJ2-7; d_gene: TRBD1; v_gene: TRBV25-1; abundance: many
CDR3nt: TGTGCCAGCAGTTACGGCGCGCCGGGAGGCTATGGCTACACCTTC; CDR3aa: CASSYGAPGGYGYTF; j_gene: TRBJ1-2; d_gene: -; v_gene: TRBV6-5; abundance: many
CDR3nt: TGCGCCAGCAGCTTGGATGGAAACTCCTACAATGAGCAGTTCTTC; CDR3aa: CASSLDGNSYNEQFF; j_gene: TRBJ2-1; d_gene: -; v_gene: TRBV5-1; abundance: many
CDR3nt: TGTGCCAGCAGTTTTAACGGAGATACGCAGTATTTT; CDR3aa: CASSFNGDTQYF; j_gene: TRBJ2-3; d_gene: -; v_gene: TRBV27; abundance: -
CDR3nt: TGTACCAGCAGCAGTTCCGGGGGACCCAATTATGGCTACACCTTC; CDR3aa: CTSSSSGGPNYGYTF; j_gene: TRBJ1-2; d_gene: -; v_gene: TRBV7-9; abundance: -
CDR3nt: TGTGCCAGCAGCGTAGTACAGGGGGCCACTGAAGCTTTCTTT; CDR3aa: CASSVVQGATEAFF; j_gene: TRBJ1-1; d_gene: TRBD1; v_gene: TRBV9; abundance: once
CDR3nt: TGTGCCAGCAGCTTCCTGGACGGGAACTACGAGCAGTACTTC; CDR3aa: CASSFLDGNYEQYF; j_gene: TRBJ2-7; d_gene: -; v_gene: TRBV5-8; abundance: many
CDR3nt: TGTGCCAGCAGTTTAGGACAAGGCGAGGCCTATGGCTACACCTTC; CDR3aa: CASSLGQGEAYGYTF; j_gene: TRBJ1-2; d_gene: -; v_gene: TRBV28; abundance: few
CDR3nt: TGTGCCAGCAGCCCCTCGGACGGCGCGGCTTTCTTT; CDR3aa: CASSPSDGAAFF; j_gene: TRBJ1-1; d_gene: -; v_gene: TRBV7-2; abundance: -
CDR3nt: TGTGCCAGCTCCGCGGACGCAGGCGAGTGGCGTCAGCCCCAGCATTTT; CDR3aa: CASSADAGEWRQPQHF; j_gene: TRBJ1-5; d_gene: -; v_gene: TRBV18; abundance: -
CDR3nt: TGTGCCTGGAGTATGCACGCCAGCTCTGGAAACACCATATATTTT; CDR3aa: CAWSMHASSGNTIYF; j_gene: TRBJ1-3; d_gene: -; v_gene: TRBV30; abundance: few
CDR3nt: TGCAGTGCTAATAACCGGGACAGGGGAACCTACGAGCAGTACTTC; CDR3aa: CSANNRDRGTYEQYF; j_gene: TRBJ2-7; d_gene: TRBD1; v_gene: TRBV20-1; abundance: many
CDR3nt: TGTGCCATCAGGTCCGGACTAGCGGGTAGGTCCTACGAGCAGTACTTC; CDR3aa: CAIRSGLAGRSYEQYF; j_gene: TRBJ2-7; d_gene: TRBD2; v_gene: TRBV10-3; abundance: many
CDR3nt: TGTGCCAGTAAGAGCGGGGGGGCAGATACGCAGTATTTT; CDR3aa: CASKSGGADTQYF; j_gene: TRBJ2-3; d_gene: TRBD2; v_gene: TRBV19; abundance: many
CDR3nt: TGTGCCAGTAGTCGACAGGGGGTAATATATGGCTACACCTTC; CDR3aa: CASSRQGVIYGYTF; j_gene: TRBJ1-2; d_gene: TRBD1; v_gene: TRBV19; abundance: many
CDR3nt: TGTGCCAGCAGTGCTAGAGCGGGGACGGCGGAAGAGACCCAGTACTTC; CDR3aa: CASSARAGTAEETQYF; j_gene: TRBJ2-5; d_gene: TRBD2; v_gene: TRBV2; abundance: once
CDR3nt: TGTGCCAGCAAGGGGGGTACGCAGTATTTT; CDR3aa: CASKGGTQYF; j_gene: TRBJ2-3; d_gene: -; v_gene: TRBV6-5; abundance: many
CDR3nt: TGTGCCAGTACCTGGGGGACTAGCGGAAGAGAGCAGTTCTTC; CDR3aa: CASTWGTSGREQFF; j_gene: TRBJ2-1; d_gene: TRBD2; v_gene: TRBV19; abundance: many
CDR3nt: TGTGCCAGCAGTTACGGGTCCGCCTCTAGCGGCTGTAGCTTC; CDR3aa: CASSYGSASSGCSF; j_gene: TRBJ2-1; d_gene: TRBD2; v_gene: TRBV6-6; abundance: many
CDR3nt: TGCAGCGTACAGGGGGCGCGGGCTGAAGCTTTCTTT; CDR3aa: CSVQGARAEAFF; j_gene: TRBJ1-1; d_gene: TRBD1; v_gene: TRBV29-1; abundance: -
CDR3nt: TGCGCCAGCAGCTTGGTCCCCGGGACAGCCGCCTATGGCTACACCTTC; CDR3aa: CASSLVPGTAAYGYTF; j_gene: TRBJ1-2; d_gene: TRBD1; v_gene: TRBV5-1; abundance: -
CDR3nt: TGTGCCTGGAGAACGGCCTCCAATCAGCCCCAGCATTTT; CDR3aa: CAWRTASNQPQHF; j_gene: TRBJ1-5; d_gene: -; v_gene: TRBV30; abundance: many
CDR3nt: TGTGCCAGCAGTGTCAGGGACTTCGAGACCCAGTACTTC; CDR3aa: CASSVRDFETQYF; j_gene: TRBJ2-5; d_gene: -; v_gene: TRBV2; abundance: -
CDR3nt: TGTGCCAGCAGCGTAGAATCCACCTCGGGCTCCTACGAGCAGTACTTC; CDR3aa: CASSVESTSGSYEQYF; j_gene: TRBJ2-7; d_gene: -; v_gene: TRBV9; abundance: many
CDR3nt: TGTGCCAGCAAATATGCGGGAGGGCACGAGACCCAGTACTTC; CDR3aa: CASKYAGGHETQYF; j_gene: TRBJ2-5; d_gene: TRBD2; v_gene: TRBV7-9; abundance: many
CDR3nt: TGTGCCAGCAGTCTCCAGTCCGGGGAGCTGTTTTTT; CDR3aa: CASSLQSGELFF; j_gene: TRBJ2-2; d_gene: -; v_gene: TRBV7-9; abundance: many
CDR3nt: TGCGCCAGCAGCCATACGTCGTGGCGCAATGAGCAGTTCTTC; CDR3aa: CASSHTSWRNEQFF; j_gene: TRBJ2-1; d_gene: -; v_gene: TRBV5-1; abundance: many
CDR3nt: TGCAGTGCTCACCACAGGGTTCTGGACGCTGAAGCTTTCTTT; CDR3aa: CSAHHRVLDAEAFF; j_gene: TRBJ1-1; d_gene: -; v_gene: TRBV20-1; abundance: -
CDR3nt: TGTGCCAGCAGTTTTTGGGGGAGCAATCAGCCCCAGCATTTT; CDR3aa: CASSFWGSNQPQHF; j_gene: TRBJ1-5; d_gene: -; v_gene: TRBV12-3/TRBV12-4; abundance: many
CDR3nt: TGTGCCAGCAGCGTAGGACTAGCGGCTACCGGCACAGATACGCAGTATTTT; CDR3aa: CASSVGLAATGTDTQYF; j_gene: TRBJ2-3; d_gene: TRBD2; v_gene: TRBV9; abundance: many
CDR3nt: TGTGCCAGTAGTATAGGAGGGGGCAATTCACCCCTCCACTTT; CDR3aa: CASSIGGGNSPLHF; j_gene: TRBJ1-6; d_gene: TRBD1; v_gene: TRBV19; abundance: many
CDR3nt: TGTGCCAGTAGTCAGTACCTCGACCCCCTGGAGAGGAATCAGCCCCAGCATTTT; CDR3aa: CASSQYLDPLERNQPQHF; j_gene: TRBJ1-5; d_gene: -; v_gene: TRBV19; abundance: many
CDR3nt: TGTGCCAGCAGCTTAGAGGGCGGGAGAGTCGTCGAGACCCAGTACTTC; CDR3aa: CASSLEGGRVVETQYF; j_gene: TRBJ2-5; d_gene: TRBD2; v_gene: TRBV7-3; abundance: many
CDR3nt: TGTGCCAGCAGCTCAGGACATCTACAAGAGCAGTACTTC; CDR3aa: CASSSGHLQEQYF; j_gene: TRBJ2-7; d_gene: -; v_gene: TRBV9; abundance: -
CDR3nt: TGCAGCGTTTGGGTCGACACTGAAGCTTTCTTT; CDR3aa: CSVWVDTEAFF; j_gene: TRBJ1-1; d_gene: -; v_gene: TRBV29-1; abundance: -
CDR3nt: TGTGCCAGCAGCCACTCTTACTGGCGCGGAGCCCTTAACACCGGGGAGCTGTTTTTT; CDR3aa: CASSHSYWRGALNTGELFF; j_gene: TRBJ2-2; d_gene: -; v_gene: TRBV6-2/TRBV6-3; abundance: -
CDR3nt: TGTGCCAGCAATAACCCAGGGGAGGGTGGCTACACCTTC; CDR3aa: CASNNPGEGGYTF; j_gene: TRBJ1-2; d_gene: -; v_gene: TRBV6-6; abundance: many
CDR3nt: TGCAGCGTTACACTTAGCGGGAGGGTTGAGACCCAGTACTTC; CDR3aa: CSVTLSGRVETQYF; j_gene: TRBJ2-5; d_gene: TRBD2; v_gene: TRBV29-1; abundance: -
CDR3nt: TGTGCCAGCAGTCCTGGACATACTGGGGATACGCAGTATTTT; CDR3aa: CASSPGHTGDTQYF; j_gene: TRBJ2-3; d_gene: -; v_gene: TRBV12-3/TRBV12-4; abundance: many
CDR3nt: TGTGCCAGCAGCTTGGAGGACAGGGGGTTAGATACGCAGTATTTT; CDR3aa: CASSLEDRGLDTQYF; j_gene: TRBJ2-3; d_gene: TRBD1; v_gene: TRBV11-2; abundance: -
CDR3nt: TGTGCCATCAGTGGACAGCAAGGGGAGACCCAGTACTTC; CDR3aa: CAISGQQGETQYF; j_gene: TRBJ2-5; d_gene: -; v_gene: TRBV10-3; abundance: -
CDR3nt: TGCGCCAGCAGCTTACCCCAGGGCAGGGCACGAGACGGCTACACCTTC; CDR3aa: CASSLPQGRARDGYTF; j_gene: TRBJ1-2; d_gene: -; v_gene: TRBV5-1; abundance: many
CDR3nt: TGTGCCAGCAGCTTAATAGGGGTGAGGACAGAGACCCAGTACTTC; CDR3aa: CASSLIGVRTETQYF; j_gene: TRBJ2-5; d_gene: -; v_gene: TRBV11-2; abundance: -
CDR3nt: TGTGCCAGCAGTGAAGGAGGGGTTGAAAAACTGTTTTTT; CDR3aa: CASSEGGVEKLFF; j_gene: TRBJ1-4; d_gene: -; v_gene: TRBV25-1; abundance: many
CDR3nt: TGTGCCAGCAGCGCCCGCGGCAGGGAAAATTCACCCCTCCACTTT; CDR3aa: CASSARGRENSPLHF; j_gene: TRBJ1-6; d_gene: -; v_gene: TRBV9; abundance: many
CDR3nt: TGTGCCAGTAGTATCCCCGAGCGGGGGCGGGGAAAACTGTTTTTT; CDR3aa: CASSIPERGRGKLFF; j_gene: TRBJ1-4; d_gene: -; v_gene: TRBV19; abundance: many
CDR3nt: TGCGCCAGCAGCTCGCAACAAGAATCCTCTGGAAACACCATATATTTT; CDR3aa: CASSSQQESSGNTIYF; j_gene: TRBJ1-3; d_gene: -; v_gene: TRBV5-1; abundance: many
CDR3nt: TGCAGCGTCGCCGGGACAGCGAACTACGAGCAGTACTTC; CDR3aa: CSVAGTANYEQYF; j_gene: TRBJ2-7; d_gene: TRBD1; v_gene: TRBV29-1; abundance: many
CDR3nt: TGTGCCAGCAGCCAAGTCACTCCGGGGACCCGCACAGATACGCAGTATTTT; CDR3aa: CASSQVTPGTRTDTQYF; j_gene: TRBJ2-3; d_gene: -; v_gene: TRBV14; abundance: many
CDR3nt: TGCAGCGTTGGATGGGGGAATCAGCCCCAGCATTTT; CDR3aa: CSVGWGNQPQHF; j_gene: TRBJ1-5; d_gene: -; v_gene: TRBV29-1; abundance: many
CDR3nt: TGCAGTGCCGACCGCGGGAGGATAACAGCTACGCAGTATTTT; CDR3aa: CSADRGRITATQYF; j_gene: TRBJ2-3; d_gene: TRBD2; v_gene: TRBV20-1; abundance: -
CDR3nt: TGTGCCAGCAGCTTTAAGCAGATACGGGAGACCCAGTACTTC; CDR3aa: CASSFKQIRETQYF; j_gene: TRBJ2-5; d_gene: -; v_gene: TRBV5-5; abundance: many
CDR3nt: TGTGCCAGCAGTCGCCGGGACAGGATCTCCTACGAGCAGTACTTC; CDR3aa: CASSRRDRISYEQYF; j_gene: TRBJ2-7; d_gene: TRBD1; v_gene: TRBV6-1; abundance: -
CDR3nt: TGTGCCAGCAGCCCTCAGGACGGAGCCCATGAGCAGTTCTTC; CDR3aa: CASSPQDGAHEQFF; j_gene: TRBJ2-1; d_gene: -; v_gene: TRBV9; abundance: many
CDR3nt: TGTGCCAGCGGGCTAGCGAGCTCCTACGAGCAGTACTTC; CDR3aa: CASGLASSYEQYF; j_gene: TRBJ2-7; d_gene: -; v_gene: TRBV6-6; abundance: many